One sample yielded the 26 T cell receptor beta chains listed below, sequenced in a study of OX40 agonist ivuxolimab in advanced cancers. Sequencing was performed with immunoSEQ multiplex PCR; in TCRdb, only in-frame clones are kept and a portion is missing. Here the sample spans around 84,000 clones, approximately 92% being singletons. Sequencing was performed on CD4+ or CD8+ T cells sorted from blood, taken in a trial of the OX40 agonist ivuxolimab. Every receptor here comes from an adult with an advanced solid tumor such as melanoma, head and neck, liver or kidney cancer.

This clone was seen more than once but under ten times. The chain is built from TRBV5-1 and TRBJ2-2; TRBD2 agrees at 11 bases. The germline V gene has CDR1 SGHRS and CDR2 YFSETQ. With 0 bases clipped from V and 3 bases from J, the junction kept 7 bases outside the gene matches. The CDR3 loop spans 18 amino acids. CDR3 protein: CASSLVAGGPVDTGELFF. CDR3 DNA: TGCGCCAGCAGCTTGGTAGCGGGAGGGCCGGTTGACACCGGGGAGCTGTTTTTT.

This rearrangement joins TRBV7-3 to TRBJ1-1, with D possibly being TRBD1 (5 bases). CDR1 SGHTA and CDR2 FQGTGA come from the germline V gene. V lost 2 bases and J 6 bases, leaving 10 bases between the germline ends. The CDR3 consists of 13 residues. The CDR3 bases are TGTGCCAGCAGCTTAGGGGGGATATCTGAAGCTTTCTTT. Protein product: CASSLGGISEAFF.

The chain couples TRBV18 to TRBJ2-7; TRBD2 matches 12 bases. V was pared by 2 bases and J by 1 base, with 0 bases of the junction left unmatched. Germline values: CDR1 KGHSH, CDR2 LQKENI. The length of the CDR3 is 15 residues. CDR3 amino acids: CASSPGTSGSYEQYF. In DNA, the CDR3 is TGTGCCAGCTCACCAGGGACTAGCGGGTCCTACGAGCAGTACTTC.

The chain uses TRBV11-2 and TRBJ2-2, with 9 bases identical to TRBD1. CDR1 is SGHAT, CDR2 FQNNGV, per germline. Trimming took 6 bases from V and 6 from J; bases not matched to a gene: 11. The CDR3 sequence is 16 residues long. Written as DNA, the CDR3 is TGTGCCAGCAGTGCCGGGACAGGGTTTTTTTCCGGGGAGCTGTTTTTT. Its translation: CASSAGTGFFSGELFF. Together with reference TRBV11-2 and TRBJ2-2, the CDR3 gives the full variable domain: EAGVAQSPRYKIIEKRQSVAFWCNPISGHATLYWYQQILGQGPKLLIQFQNNGVVDDSQLPKDRFSAERLKGVDSTLKIQPAKLEDSAVYLCASSAGTGFFSGELFFGEGSRLTVL.

V is TRBV19 and J is TRBJ1-1; D ambiguous. V gave up 6 bases and J gave up 8 bases, with 13 bases separating them. The CDR3 sequence is 12 residues long. The germline CDR1 and CDR2 sequences are LNHDA and SQIVND (reference sequence). In nucleotides, the CDR3 is TGTGCCAGTAGCCGGGTATCGACGGAAGCTTTCTTT. Amino acid sequence: CASSRVSTEAFF.

The chain joins TRBV7-9 to TRBJ2-3; possible D gene TRBD1, 6 bases. There are 14 residues in the CDR3. Per the germline V gene, CDR1 is SEHNR and CDR2 is FQNEAQ (reference sequence). Trimming shortened V by 4 bases and J by 3 bases, and 11 bases separated the two germline ends. The chain's CDR3 is CASSYRDLTDTQYF. The CDR3 DNA reads as TGTGCCAGCAGCTACAGGGATTTGACAGATACGCAGTATTTT.

This chain links TRBV4-2 with TRBJ2-5; a weak D match, TRBD2 (6 bases). The CDR3 is 13 residues long. The germline gives CDR1 LGHNA, CDR2 YNFKEQ. V gave up 4 bases and J gave up 4 bases, with 10 bases separating them. The CDR3 DNA sequence: TGTGCCAGCAGCCGGGCGGGACCAGAGACCCAGTACTTC. Protein: CASSRAGPETQYF.

The rearrangement joins TRBV19 to TRBJ1-5; D might be TRBD1 (6 bases). CDR3 size: 16 residues. The germline CDR1 and CDR2 sequences are LNHDA and SQIVND (reference sequence). Trimming cost V 0 bases and J 3 bases, with 12 bases left between them. The CDR3 nucleotides are TGTGCCAGTAGTATAGAAGGGGGATTCCCCAATCAGCCCCAGCATTTT. Protein: CASSIEGGFPNQPQHF.

This clone was found once. This chain joins TRBV10-3 and TRBJ1-2; TRBD1 matches at 11 bases. V trimming: 9 bases; J trimming: 4 bases; junction bases outside the gene matches: 10. The germline V gene encodes CDR1 ENHRY and CDR2 SYGVKD. The CDR3 has 15 residues. In DNA form, the CDR3 reads TGTGCCATTAACCGGTCCGGGACAGGGGGCTATGGCTACACCTTC. This translates into CAINRSGTGGYGYTF.

The genes are TRBV5-4 and TRBJ2-3, with TRBD2 matching 8 bases. Germline V lookup: CDR1 SGHNT, CDR2 YYREEE (reference sequence). The CDR3 contains 16 residues. V shed 0 bases and J 7 bases; nucleotides not matched to a gene: 10. The CDR3 nucleotides are TGTGCCAGCAGCTTGGATCCCGGGAGGGCCTCGAATACGCAGTATTTT. This gives the protein CASSLDPGRASNTQYF.

The sample holds one count of this clone. This sequence joins TRBV10-3 and TRBJ2-5; TRBD2 matches 13 bases. V gave up 5 bases and J gave up 5 bases; unmatched junction bases: 5. Germline V gene data show CDR1 as ENHRY and CDR2 as SYGVKD. This CDR3 has 15 residues. Written as DNA, the CDR3 is TGTGCCATCAGTTGGGGACTAGCGGGATCGGAGACCCAGTACTTC. Translation: CAISWGLAGSETQYF.

The V call is TRBV19, the J call TRBJ2-3; 9 nucleotides line up with TRBD2. The CDR3 covers 15 residues. The V and J ends lost 5 bases and 6 bases, in that order; junction bases with no gene match: 9. CDR1 is LNHDA and CDR2 is SQIVND in the germline V gene (reference sequence). CDR3 sequence: CASSGFSGSADTQYF. The DNA for the CDR3 is TGTGCCAGTAGTGGGTTTAGCGGGAGCGCGGATACGCAGTATTTT.

This chain connects TRBV7-8 to TRBJ2-2, with 15 bases matching TRBD2. The V gene's germline CDR1 is SGHVS and CDR2 FQNEAQ. Trimming at V came to 5 bases and at J to 6 bases, leaving 4 bases not matched to a gene. The CDR3 runs to 16 residues. The CDR3 here is CASSPGLAGGSGELFF. As DNA, the CDR3 is TGTGCCAGCAGCCCGGGACTAGCGGGAGGTTCCGGGGAGCTGTTTTTT.

The rearrangement links TRBV7-9 to TRBJ1-1; the match to TRBD1 covers 7 bases. The CDR3 has 14 residues. The trim removed 5 bases at V and 5 bases at J, leaving 8 bases unmatched. Germline CDR1 SEHNR, CDR2 FQNEAQ (reference sequence). This chain's CDR3 is CASSPMTGTTEAFF. CDR3 DNA: TGTGCCAGCAGCCCTATGACAGGGACAACTGAAGCTTTCTTT.

J is TRBJ1-5 and V is TRBV10-3; D perhaps matches TRBD1 (6 bases). V lost 2 bases and J 0 bases, leaving 8 bases between the germline ends. The V gene's germline CDR1 is ENHRY and CDR2 SYGVKD. The length of the CDR3 is 15 residues. The CDR3 DNA reads as TGTGCCATCAGTGAGCGGGGGGCTAGCAATCAGCCCCAGCATTTT. The encoded protein is CAISERGASNQPQHF.

This clone was picked up one time. The CDR3 nucleotides read TGTGCCAGCAACCGCTTGCAGGGGGTCGATGAGCAGTTCTTC. Translated: CASNRLQGVDEQFF. V gene TRBV5-4 combines with J gene TRBJ2-1, with 7 nucleotides matching TRBD1. CDR1 SGHNT and CDR2 YYREEE come from the germline V gene (reference sequence). With V trimmed by 6 bases and J by 8 bases, 11 bases remained unmatched. The CDR3 length is 14 residues.

In DNA form, the CDR3 reads TGTGCCAGCAGCTTAGTCTGGGGTCCTCTGGACACTGAAGCTTTCTTT. Protein sequence: CASSLVWGPLDTEAFF. This chain connects TRBV7-2 to TRBJ1-1; D unclear. V lost 1 base to trimming and J lost 3 bases, with 15 bases between them. The CDR3 is 16 amino acids. Germline CDR1 is SGHTA and CDR2 is FQGNSA.

The chain uses TRBV13 and TRBJ1-2; D ambiguous. This CDR3 spans 13 amino acids. From germline, CDR1 is PRHDT and CDR2 FYEKMQ (reference sequence). V was pared by 4 bases and J by 3 bases, with 9 bases between. CDR3 nucleotide sequence: TGTGCCAGCAGCTCTGGACTTGACTATGGCTACACCTTC. Its protein product is CASSSGLDYGYTF.

J is TRBJ1-2 and V is TRBV2; maybe TRBD1 (6 bases). V lost 4 bases, J lost 4 bases, and 19 bases lay in between. CDR1 SNHLY and CDR2 FYNNEI come from the germline V gene. This CDR3 comprises 16 residues. The CDR3 loop is CASSVLGGETGYGYTF. For the CDR3, the DNA is TGTGCCAGCAGTGTGCTAGGGGGAGAGACCGGCTATGGCTACACCTTC.

For the CDR3, the DNA is TGCGCCAGCTTCCAACGGAAAGGGGTAGTTGAGCAGTACTTC. This encodes CASFQRKGVVEQYF. This chain connects TRBV23-1 to TRBJ2-7; maybe TRBD1 (5 bases). TRBV23-1 is assigned to the ORF class and has an uncertain function. CDR3 length equals 14 residues. V lost 8 bases, J lost 7 bases, and 21 bases lay in between.

The gene calls are TRBV7-6 and TRBJ2-7; no clear D gene. Germline V gene lookup returns CDR1 SGHVS and CDR2 FNYEAQ. This CDR3 is 14 amino acids long. V was clipped by 2 bases and J by 0 bases, with 8 bases between them. CDR3 DNA: TGTGCCAGCAGCTTAAGCGAATTCTCCTACGAGCAGTACTTC. Translation gives CASSLSEFSYEQYF.

This sequence joins TRBV7-9 and TRBJ2-5; the D is unclear. CDR3 size: 14 residues. Germline CDR1 reads SEHNR; CDR2 reads FQNEAQ (reference sequence). V was clipped by 2 bases and J by 4 bases, with 11 bases between them. CDR3 amino acids: CASSLSRDPETQYF. In DNA, the CDR3 is TGTGCCAGCAGCTTATCTAGGGATCCAGAGACCCAGTACTTC.

The rearrangement links TRBV7-9 to TRBJ2-1; D gene uncertain. Germline V gene sequence: CDR1 SEHNR, CDR2 FQNEAQ (reference sequence). V was trimmed by 0 bases and J by 0 bases, leaving 3 bases between them. The CDR3 is 14 residues long. CDR3 nucleotides: TGTGCCAGCAGCTTAGCGGGCTCCTACAATGAGCAGTTCTTC. This gives the protein CASSLAGSYNEQFF.

This chain uses TRBV11-1 with TRBJ2-2; 8 nucleotides align to TRBD1. Germline values: CDR1 SGHAT, CDR2 FQDESV (reference sequence). The CDR3 consists of 14 residues. V trimming: 4 bases; J trimming: 7 bases; junction bases outside the gene matches: 5. The CDR3 loop reads CASSSDRGGGELFF. In nucleotides, the CDR3 is TGTGCCAGCAGCTCTGACAGGGGTGGCGGGGAGCTGTTTTTT.

The CDR3 DNA sequence: TGTGCCAGCAGCGGGTACAGCTCCTACGAGCAGTACTTC. It encodes CASSGYSSYEQYF. The J gene is TRBJ2-7, the V gene TRBV11-2; D gene unclear. Trimming took 5 bases from V and 0 from J, leaving 8 bases between them. Germline CDR1 and CDR2: SGHAT and FQNNGV. There are 13 residues in the CDR3.

This clone has only one observation. This chain links TRBV5-4 with TRBJ1-5; no clear D. The germline V gene has CDR1 SGHNT and CDR2 YYREEE (reference sequence). V was pared by 4 bases and J by 4 bases, with 9 bases between. This CDR3 has 13 amino acids. CDR3 nucleotides: TGTGCCAGCAGCCTCGACATTAATCAGCCCCAGCATTTT. This sequence encodes CASSLDINQPQHF.